A selection of T cell receptor beta chains follows, all from one sample in a study of blood T cell repertoires in COVID-19. The table came from immunoSEQ multiplex PCR; TCRdb's copy has only in-frame clones and leaves some out. The data contain roughly 100,000 clones, 80% to 85% of them singletons. The sequencing input was peripheral blood. These receptors all come from a woman older than 75 with acute or convalescent COVID-19. The CDR3 runs from the conserved cysteine through the conserved F or W. Fields, in order: clone size, D gene, V gene, J gene, CDR3 protein, CDR3 DNA. The D gene is left open where the match is weak. Where a row states a size, it is once, few, many or the class of an expanded clone; other rows omit it.

size: NA
D: TRBD1
V: TRBV3-1/TRBV3-2
J: TRBJ1-6
CDR3: CASSNGQGDSPLHF
DNA: TGTGCCAGCAGCAATGGACAGGGAGATTCACCCCTCCACTTT

size: NA
D: NA
V: TRBV12-5
J: TRBJ2-3
CDR3: CASGGGFTQYF
DNA: TGTGCTAGTGGTGGGGGGTTTACGCAGTATTTT

size: NA
D: NA
V: TRBV10-3
J: TRBJ2-2
CDR3: CATANRDTGELFF
DNA: TGTGCCACCGCGAACAGGGACACCGGGGAGCTGTTTTTT

size: NA
D: TRBD1
V: TRBV19
J: TRBJ2-2
CDR3: CASTRTRDRGHTGELFF
DNA: TGTGCCAGTACCAGAACTCGGGACAGGGGACACACCGGGGAGCTGTTTTTT

size: NA
D: TRBD1
V: TRBV5-8
J: TRBJ2-6
CDR3: CASSNPDRGLGAGANVLTF
DNA: TGTGCCAGCAGCAACCCGGACAGGGGGCTAGGTGCTGGGGCCAACGTCCTGACTTTC

size: NA
D: TRBD2
V: TRBV28
J: TRBJ2-7
CDR3: CASSGGSYEQYF
DNA: TGTGCCAGCAGTGGCGGGAGCTACGAGCAGTACTTC

size: NA
D: TRBD1
V: TRBV27
J: TRBJ2-4
CDR3: CASRRSGQGLNIQYF
DNA: TGTGCCAGCAGAAGATCGGGACAGGGGTTAAACATTCAGTACTTC

size: NA
D: NA
V: TRBV24-1
J: TRBJ1-2
CDR3: CATSDLQGYGYTF
DNA: TGTGCCACCAGTGATCTTCAGGGTTATGGCTACACCTTC

size: NA
D: NA
V: TRBV27
J: TRBJ2-1
CDR3: CASSPGWGSYNEQFF
DNA: TGTGCCAGCAGCCCAGGGTGGGGTTCCTACAATGAGCAGTTCTTC

size: NA
D: NA
V: TRBV4-2
J: TRBJ2-2
CDR3: CASSPSRRDGGELFF
DNA: TGTGCCAGCAGCCCTAGTCGGCGGGATGGTGGGGAGCTGTTTTTT

size: NA
D: NA
V: TRBV29-1
J: TRBJ2-1
CDR3: CSVGPSTGASYNEQFF
DNA: TGCAGCGTTGGCCCCTCTACGGGAGCCTCCTACAATGAGCAGTTCTTC

size: NA
D: NA
V: TRBV19
J: TRBJ1-2
CDR3: CASSISDLTGYTF
DNA: TGTGCCAGTAGTATCAGCGACCTAACTGGCTACACCTTC

size: few
D: TRBD2
V: TRBV11-3
J: TRBJ2-5
CDR3: CASSLGGGLAETQYF
DNA: TGTGCCAGCAGCTTAGGGGGGGGACTAGCGGAGACCCAGTACTTC

size: many
D: TRBD1
V: TRBV7-9
J: TRBJ2-4
CDR3: CASSLNSGGKNIQYF
DNA: TGTGCCAGCAGCTTAAACTCAGGGGGAAAAAACATTCAGTACTTC

size: NA
D: NA
V: TRBV20-1
J: TRBJ2-3
CDR3: CSASGTDTQYF
DNA: TGCAGTGCTAGCGGGACAGATACGCAGTATTTT

size: NA
D: TRBD1
V: TRBV14
J: TRBJ2-1
CDR3: CASSRKDRGRNEQFF
DNA: TGTGCCAGCAGCCGGAAGGACAGGGGGCGGAATGAGCAGTTCTTC

size: NA
D: TRBD1
V: TRBV18
J: TRBJ2-1
CDR3: CASSPGTGEDEQFF
DNA: TGTGCCAGCTCACCGGGGACAGGGGAAGATGAGCAGTTCTTC

size: NA
D: NA
V: TRBV6-5
J: TRBJ2-6
CDR3: CASSMAATGANVLTF
DNA: TGTGCCAGCAGTATGGCAGCGACTGGGGCCAACGTCCTGACTTTC

size: NA
D: TRBD1
V: TRBV5-8
J: TRBJ1-2
CDR3: CASSLAIRDRDYGYTF
DNA: TGTGCCAGCAGCTTGGCGATACGGGACAGAGACTATGGCTACACCTTC

size: NA
D: NA
V: TRBV5-4
J: TRBJ2-2
CDR3: CASSPGVTNTGELFF
DNA: TGTGCCAGCAGCCCCGGGGTAACGAACACCGGGGAGCTGTTTTTT

size: NA
D: NA
V: TRBV7-8
J: TRBJ1-2
CDR3: CASSFSEGDSGYTF
DNA: TGTGCCAGCAGCTTCTCGGAGGGAGACTCTGGCTACACCTTC

size: NA
D: NA
V: TRBV12-5
J: TRBJ1-5
CDR3: CASEPGDGRNQPQHF
DNA: TGTGCTAGCGAACCAGGGGACGGCAGGAATCAGCCCCAGCATTTT

size: NA
D: NA
V: TRBV7-9
J: TRBJ2-1
CDR3: CASSSRLPRRPNEQFF
DNA: TGTGCCAGCAGTTCGAGACTACCACGGCGTCCTAATGAGCAGTTCTTC

size: NA
D: NA
V: TRBV10-2
J: TRBJ2-1
CDR3: CAGGGAADNEQFF
DNA: TGCGCGGGTGGTGGGGCTGCTGACAATGAGCAGTTCTTC

size: once
D: NA
V: TRBV18
J: TRBJ2-7
CDR3: CASSPLASPLDEQYF
DNA: TGTGCCAGCTCACCCCTCGCTAGCCCCTTAGACGAGCAGTACTTC

size: NA
D: TRBD1
V: TRBV6-1
J: TRBJ2-7
CDR3: CASSEGTGQSYYEQYF
DNA: TGTGCCAGCAGTGAAGGGACGGGACAGTCGTACTACGAGCAGTACTTC

size: NA
D: TRBD1
V: TRBV29-1
J: TRBJ1-1
CDR3: CSVAAGGNTEAFF
DNA: TGCAGCGTTGCTGCAGGGGGGAACACTGAAGCTTTCTTT

size: NA
D: NA
V: TRBV5-1
J: TRBJ1-1
CDR3: CASSSGQPNTEAFF
DNA: TGCGCCAGCAGCTCAGGACAGCCGAACACTGAAGCTTTCTTT

size: NA
D: TRBD2
V: TRBV6-2/TRBV6-3
J: TRBJ2-1
CDR3: CASSDRTSGSDEQFF
DNA: TGTGCCAGCAGTGACCGGACTAGCGGGAGCGATGAGCAGTTCTTC